This TCR beta chain was obtained from a study of blood T cell repertoires in COVID-19. Whole-study context: Acute and convalescent COVID-19 samples came from the United States, Italy and Spain. Nucleic acid was either cDNA or gDNA, and it came from T cells, B-cell-depleted T cells, or PBMCs.

The CDR3 spans 15 residues. The ends lost 3 bases at V and 8 bases at J; junction bases unmatched: 4. Germline V gives CDR1 SGHRS, CDR2 YFSETQ. In the authors' methods: By means of reference gene primer amplification, nucleated cell counts were estimated. The data were produced by immunoSEQ multiplex PCR, yet TCRdb's version contains in-frame clones alone and is incomplete. The V and J calls and clone size are taken from that table; D and trimming were inferred from the DNA. The data show about 88,000 clones, roughly 84% seen once. The count of this clone is one. This chain links TRBV5-1 with TRBJ2-1, with 14 nucleotides matching TRBD2. The sequenced sample consisted of peripheral blood. The TCR comes from a woman aged 70 to 79 with acute or convalescent COVID-19. The CDR3 spells CASSWTGLAGDEQFF. CDR3 DNA: TGCGCCAGCAGCTGGACGGGACTAGCGGGAGATGAGCAGTTCTTC. Together with reference TRBV5-1 and TRBJ2-1, the CDR3 gives the full variable domain: KAGVTQTPRYLIKTRGQQVTLSCSPISGHRSVSWYQQTPGQGLQFLFEYFSETQRNKGNFPGRFSGRQFSNSRSEMNVSTLELGDSALYLCASSWTGLAGDEQFFGPGTRLTVL.